This T cell receptor beta chain derives from a study of CD8+CD57+ T cells in acquired aplastic anemia. The overall study: DNA recovered from sorted CD4+ and CD8+ cells had a mean of 3.2 ug.

All patients picked for sequencing had shown, by flow cytometry, an expansion of CD8+CD57+ cells. At blood sampling, none of the patients had yet received therapy. This CDR3 region has 15 residues. V gave up 3 bases and J gave up 17 bases, with 25 bases separating them. The V gene's germline CDR1 is SGHTA and CDR2 FQGNSA. TCR beta VDJ combinations and CDR3 sequences were profiled from genomic DNA. TCRdb recomputed calls from the reads with MiXCR, one row per CDR3 protein. The sample carries about 260,000 distinct CDR3 sequences, 65% to 90% recorded once. General study points: There were over 25 CD8+ CDR3 sequences that occurred in both patients and controls. A significant difference in CD8+ Simpson's diversity between patients and controls was not found.

A word on this clonotype: Its target is unknown.

This sequence originates from a human donor with aplastic anemia. The J gene is TRBJ2-2, the V gene TRBV7-2; D is uncertain. The sequenced sample was sorted CD4+, CD8+, or CD8+CD57+ T cells (not recorded which) from PBMCs. As DNA, the CDR3 is TGTGCCAGCAGCTTTGATCCAGACGGGCCAGCCCTGCCCTTTTTT. It codes for CASSFDPDGPALPFF.